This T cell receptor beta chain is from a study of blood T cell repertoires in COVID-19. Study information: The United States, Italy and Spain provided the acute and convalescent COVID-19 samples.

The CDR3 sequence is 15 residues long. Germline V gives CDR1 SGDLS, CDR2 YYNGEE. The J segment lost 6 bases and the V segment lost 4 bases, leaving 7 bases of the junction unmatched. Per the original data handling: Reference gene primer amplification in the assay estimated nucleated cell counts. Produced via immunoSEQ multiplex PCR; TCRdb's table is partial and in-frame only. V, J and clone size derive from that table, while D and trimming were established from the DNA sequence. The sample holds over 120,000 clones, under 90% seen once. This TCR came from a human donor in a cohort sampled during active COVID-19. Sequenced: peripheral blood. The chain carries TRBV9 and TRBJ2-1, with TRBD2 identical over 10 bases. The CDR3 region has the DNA TGTGCCAGCAGCATCCCTAGCGGGAGTGGCAATGAGCAGTTCTTC. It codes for CASSIPSGSGNEQFF.